This is a list of T cell receptor beta chains from one sample in a study of T cells in Graves' hyperthyroidism and ophthalmopathy. TCRdb processed the multiplex PCR reads anew with MiXCR; each CDR3 protein has one entry. The repertoire has 560,000 or so distinct CDR3 sequences, about 20% of them found once; the top ten carry over 45%. The sample consisted of blood. All receptors derive from a middle-aged man with Graves' ophthalmopathy. The CDR3 runs from the conserved cysteine through the conserved F or W. D genes are given only for firm matches. Clone size appears in some rows only: once, few, many, or a class for an expanded clone.

clone_size,v_call,j_call,d_call,cdr3_nt,cdr3_aa
many,TRBV11-2,TRBJ1-1,.,TGTGCCAGCAGCTTACACACAGCAGCCAACACTGAAGCTTTCTTT,CASSLHTAANTEAFF
many,TRBV5-1,TRBJ1-5,TRBD1,TGCGCCAGCAGCGAGGGACAGGGGTTGCAGCCCCAGCATTTT,CASSEGQGLQPQHF
.,TRBV7-9,TRBJ2-7,TRBD2,TGTGCCAGCAGCACGGGACTAGCGGGAGCGGGCGAGGGCTACGAGCAGTACTTC,CASSTGLAGAGEGYEQYF
many,TRBV30,TRBJ2-1,.,TGTGCCTGGACCCTTAGCTCCTACAATGAGCAGTTCTTC,CAWTLSSYNEQFF
few,TRBV19,TRBJ2-2,.,TGTGCCAGTAGTATAACGGAGAACACCGGGGAGCTGTTTTTT,CASSITENTGELFF
.,TRBV10-3,TRBJ1-6,.,TGTGCCATCAGCCAACAGGGAAGAAATTCACCCCTCCACTTT,CAISQQGRNSPLHF
.,TRBV6-1,TRBJ2-6,TRBD1,TGTGCCAGCAGCGCTCGACAGGGATCTGGGGCCAACGTCCTGACTTTC,CASSARQGSGANVLTF
few,TRBV12-3/TRBV12-4,TRBJ2-7,TRBD1,TGTGCCAGCAGTAAGCCGGGACAGGACTACGAGCAGTACTTC,CASSKPGQDYEQYF
.,TRBV5-4,TRBJ1-1,.,TGTGCCAGCAGCTACGAAGGGGGAATTGACACTGAAGCTTTCTTT,CASSYEGGIDTEAFF
many,TRBV2,TRBJ1-5,.,TGTGCCAGCAGTGAGGGGGAGCGGCAGCCCCAGCATTTT,CASSEGERQPQHF
few,TRBV27,TRBJ2-3,TRBD1,TGTGCCAGCAGCGAGGGACAGTTCACAGATACGCAGTATTTT,CASSEGQFTDTQYF
.,TRBV9,TRBJ1-1,.,TGTGCCAGCAGCGTAGATGGGGGGGAGACTGAAGCTTTCTTT,CASSVDGGETEAFF
.,TRBV2,TRBJ2-5,.,TGTGCCTGCTCCAGAGGGCCACACCTCACAAAAGAGACCCAGTACTTC,CACSRGPHLTKETQYF
many,TRBV12-3/TRBV12-4,TRBJ1-1,.,TGTGCCAGCATCTTAAGAGCCCAAGCTTTCTTT,CASILRAQAFF
.,TRBV20-1,TRBJ1-6,TRBD1,TGCAGTGCTACCGGGACAGGGGATTCACCCCTCCACTTT,CSATGTGDSPLHF
.,TRBV5-1,TRBJ2-1,.,TGCGCCAGCAGCTTGTATAGGTTCTTGGAGCAGTTCTTC,CASSLYRFLEQFF
.,TRBV6-2/TRBV6-3,TRBJ2-2,.,TGTGCCAGCAGTTACACCTCCGCAGGGGTCTTTGACACCGGGGAGCTGTTTTTT,CASSYTSAGVFDTGELFF
few,TRBV12-3/TRBV12-4,TRBJ1-2,.,TGTGCCAGCAGTCCCCCGATCCTTCAGAGGGGCTACACCTTC,CASSPPILQRGYTF
many,TRBV27,TRBJ2-2,TRBD2,TGTGCCAGCAGTTTACGGCTCTCTAGCGGGGCCGGGGAGCTGTTTTTT,CASSLRLSSGAGELFF
.,TRBV28,TRBJ2-1,.,TGTGCCAGCAGTCCTGCAGGGGATACAAGGAATGAGCAGTTCTTC,CASSPAGDTRNEQFF
many,TRBV7-2,TRBJ2-1,.,TGTGCCAGCAGCTCGGATTACAAGATATACAATGAGCAGTTCTTC,CASSSDYKIYNEQFF
.,TRBV4-3,TRBJ1-4,.,TGCGCCAGCAGCCAAGATGTAGGGGCTGGAACTAATGAAAAACTGTTTTTT,CASSQDVGAGTNEKLFF
many,TRBV12-3/TRBV12-4,TRBJ1-2,.,TGTGCCAGCAGTTTAAGGGGTCTAGGCTACACCTTC,CASSLRGLGYTF
.,TRBV4-3,TRBJ2-3,.,TGCGCCAGCAGCCAGGGGTTCTTGGAGGAATACACAGATACGCAGTATTTT,CASSQGFLEEYTDTQYF
few,TRBV2,TRBJ2-7,TRBD1,TGTGCCAGCAGTGAAGCGGGGGCCAGGGGGTACGAGCAGTACTTC,CASSEAGARGYEQYF
many,TRBV7-3,TRBJ1-1,.,TGTGCCAGCAGCTTCGGGGGGAAGGGAACTGAAGCTTTCTTT,CASSFGGKGTEAFF
.,TRBV7-9,TRBJ2-1,.,TGTGCCAGCAGCCCGACCCTCAATGAGCAGTTCTTC,CASSPTLNEQFF
few,TRBV6-2/TRBV6-3,TRBJ1-2,TRBD1,TGTGCCAGCAGCACTGGACAGGGAAGAAGCACCTTC,CASSTGQGRSTF
.,TRBV6-5,TRBJ1-2,TRBD1,TGTGCCAGCAGTTACAGCTTCCAGGGGGGAGGCTACACCTTC,CASSYSFQGGGYTF
few,TRBV4-1,TRBJ2-2,.,TGCGCCAGCAGCCCCTCCCGAGGCACCGGCGGGGAGCTGTTTTTT,CASSPSRGTGGELFF
many,TRBV7-2,TRBJ2-7,TRBD2,TGTGCCAGCAGCCGATCTAGCGGGGAGGACTACGAGCAGTACTTC,CASSRSSGEDYEQYF
few,TRBV20-1,TRBJ2-5,.,TGCAGTGCTAGAGTTGGGGTCCAAGAGACCCAGTACTTC,CSARVGVQETQYF
.,TRBV5-1,TRBJ2-4,TRBD2,TGCGCCAGCAGCCCTATAGCGGGCCTAGCCAAAAACATTCAGTACTTC,CASSPIAGLAKNIQYF